This T cell receptor beta chain was sequenced in a study of T cell responses to AZD1222 COVID-19 vaccine. Assay used: immunoSEQ multiplex PCR; TCRdb lists only in-frame clones, some missing. The sample records around 94,000 clones, roughly 88% being singletons. Study-wide results and caveats: Only six individuals given AZD1222 were seropositive at baseline. The donor group comprised mostly white British people and more females; the analysis possibly underestimated clonal diversity. The CD4 TCRs associated with vaccination extended across spike and predominated at 160-218 and 743-854.

This CDR3 is built from 16 residues. The germline CDR1 and CDR2 sequences are SEHNR and FQNEAQ (reference sequence). V was pared by 4 bases and J by 1 base, with 13 bases between. Worth noting for this clone: Its specificity is unknown.

The receptor was isolated from an adult in good health. The chain is built from TRBV7-9 and TRBJ1-4; unclear D gene. The sample in question was peripheral blood, obtained on day 0 of AZD1222 vaccination. CDR3 protein: CASSSPDPGTNEKLFF. In nucleotides, the CDR3 is TGTGCCAGCAGCTCTCCGGACCCGGGAACTAATGAAAAACTGTTTTTT.